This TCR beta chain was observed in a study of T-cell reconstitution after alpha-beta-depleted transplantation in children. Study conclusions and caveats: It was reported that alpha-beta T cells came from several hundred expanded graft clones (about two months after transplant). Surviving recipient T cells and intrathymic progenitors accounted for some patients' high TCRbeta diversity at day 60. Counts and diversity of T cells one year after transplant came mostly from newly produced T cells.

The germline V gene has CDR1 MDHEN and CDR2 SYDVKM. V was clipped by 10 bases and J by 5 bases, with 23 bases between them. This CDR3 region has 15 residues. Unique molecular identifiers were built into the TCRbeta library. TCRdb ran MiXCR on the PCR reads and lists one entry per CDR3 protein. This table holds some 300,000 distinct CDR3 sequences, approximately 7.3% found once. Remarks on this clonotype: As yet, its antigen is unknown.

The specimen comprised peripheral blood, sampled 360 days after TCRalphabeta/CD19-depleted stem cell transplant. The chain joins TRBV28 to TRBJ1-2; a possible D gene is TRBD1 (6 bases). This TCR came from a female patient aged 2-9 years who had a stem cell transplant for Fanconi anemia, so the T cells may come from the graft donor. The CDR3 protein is CATASGAPAPYGYTF. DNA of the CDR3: TGTGCCACTGCTTCAGGGGCGCCAGCCCCTTATGGCTACACCTTC.